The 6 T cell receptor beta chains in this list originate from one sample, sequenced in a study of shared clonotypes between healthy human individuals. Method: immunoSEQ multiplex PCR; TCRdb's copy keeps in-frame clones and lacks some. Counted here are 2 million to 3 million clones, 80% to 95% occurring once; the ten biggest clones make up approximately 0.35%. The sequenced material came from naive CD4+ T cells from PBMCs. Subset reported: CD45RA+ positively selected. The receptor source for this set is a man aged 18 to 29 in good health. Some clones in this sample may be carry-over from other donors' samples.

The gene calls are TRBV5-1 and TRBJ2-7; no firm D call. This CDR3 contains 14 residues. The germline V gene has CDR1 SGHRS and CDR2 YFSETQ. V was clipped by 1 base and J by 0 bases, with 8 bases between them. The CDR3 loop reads CASSLSANSYEQYF. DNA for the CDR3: TGCGCCAGCAGCTTGTCAGCCAACTCCTACGAGCAGTACTTC. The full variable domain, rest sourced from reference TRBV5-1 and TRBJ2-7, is KAGVTQTPRYLIKTRGQQVTLSCSPISGHRSVSWYQQTPGQGLQFLFEYFSETQRNKGNFPGRFSGRQFSNSRSEMNVSTLELGDSALYLCASSLSANSYEQYFGPGTRLTVT.

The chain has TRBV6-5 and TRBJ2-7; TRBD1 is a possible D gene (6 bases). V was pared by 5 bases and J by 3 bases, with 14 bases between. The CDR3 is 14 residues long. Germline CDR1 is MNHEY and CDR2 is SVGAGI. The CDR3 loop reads CASSPWTAVYEQYF. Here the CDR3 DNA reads TGTGCCAGCAGTCCCTGGACAGCAGTCTACGAGCAGTACTTC.

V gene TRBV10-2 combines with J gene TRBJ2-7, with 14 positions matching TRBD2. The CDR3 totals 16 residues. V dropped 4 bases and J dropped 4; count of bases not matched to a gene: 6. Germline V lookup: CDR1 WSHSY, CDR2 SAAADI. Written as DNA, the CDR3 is TGCGCCAGCAGTGGGCCCGGGACTAGCGGGGGATACGAGCAGTACTTC. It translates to CASSGPGTSGGYEQYF.

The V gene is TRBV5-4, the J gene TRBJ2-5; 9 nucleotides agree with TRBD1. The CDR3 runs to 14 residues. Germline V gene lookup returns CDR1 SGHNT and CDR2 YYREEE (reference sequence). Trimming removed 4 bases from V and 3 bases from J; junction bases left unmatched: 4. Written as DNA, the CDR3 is TGTGCCAGCAGCGACCGGACAGGGGAAGAGACCCAGTACTTC. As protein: CASSDRTGEETQYF.

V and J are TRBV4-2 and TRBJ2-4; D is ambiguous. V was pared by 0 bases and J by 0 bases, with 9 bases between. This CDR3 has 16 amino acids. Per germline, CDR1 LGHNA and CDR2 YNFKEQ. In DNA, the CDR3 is TGTGCCAGCAGCCAAGATCCCCGCCCAGCCAAAAACATTCAGTACTTC. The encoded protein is CASSQDPRPAKNIQYF.

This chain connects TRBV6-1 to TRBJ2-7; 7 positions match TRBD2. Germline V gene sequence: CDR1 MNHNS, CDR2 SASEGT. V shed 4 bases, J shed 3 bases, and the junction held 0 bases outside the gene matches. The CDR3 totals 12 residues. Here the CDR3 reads CASSGGGYEQYF. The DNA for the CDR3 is TGTGCCAGCAGTGGGGGGGGCTACGAGCAGTACTTC.